Listed here are 10 T cell receptor beta chains from one sample, sequenced in a study of control samples from healthy donors and cancer patients. Sequenced by immunoSEQ multiplex PCR; TCRdb stores in-frame clones only, minus some. Here the sample spans hundreds of thousands of clones, about nine tenths being singletons. The specimen sequenced was PBMCs. Receptors were obtained from a middle-aged man with head and neck cancer.

The J gene is TRBJ1-1, the V gene TRBV9; the D is unclear. CDR3 length: 17 amino acids. Looked up from germline, CDR1 is SGDLS and CDR2 is YYNGEE. Between the trimmed V and J ends, which lost 0 bases and 0 bases, there was a span of 15 bases. CDR3 bases: TGTGCCAGCAGCGTAGGGTGGGATTCTGACATGAACACTGAAGCTTTCTTT. It codes for CASSVGWDSDMNTEAFF.

The chain has TRBV5-1 and TRBJ1-2, with TRBD1 matching 8 bases. CDR3 length: 15 amino acids. Trimming at V came to 4 bases and at J to 4 bases, leaving 9 bases not matched to a gene. The germline V gene has CDR1 SGHRS and CDR2 YFSETQ. CDR3 sequence: CASSLPSGTGYGYTF. The CDR3 nucleotides are TGCGCCAGCAGCCTCCCTTCGGGGACAGGCTATGGCTACACCTTC. The full variable domain, completed using reference TRBV5-1 and TRBJ1-2, is KAGVTQTPRYLIKTRGQQVTLSCSPISGHRSVSWYQQTPGQGLQFLFEYFSETQRNKGNFPGRFSGRQFSNSRSEMNVSTLELGDSALYLCASSLPSGTGYGYTFGSGTRLTVV.

The J gene is TRBJ1-1, the V gene TRBV15; D might be TRBD1 (5 bases). The CDR3 is 17 residues long. Per the germline V gene, CDR1 is LNHNV and CDR2 is YYDKDF (reference sequence). The V end lost 0 bases, the J end lost 4 bases, and 18 bases lay between the germline ends. CDR3 sequence: CATSRDSDVRGRTEAFF. The CDR3 region has the DNA TGTGCCACCAGCAGAGATTCCGACGTCCGGGGCCGCACTGAAGCTTTCTTT.

The chain links TRBV20-1 to TRBJ1-1; D is uncertain. CDR1 is DFQATT and CDR2 is SNEGSKA in the germline V gene (reference sequence). The CDR3 loop spans 11 amino acids. The germline V and J ends were trimmed by 0 bases and 6 bases, with 5 bases remaining between them. The CDR3 DNA reads TGCAGTGCTAGAGATCTGGCTGAAGCTTTCTTT. This encodes CSARDLAEAFF.

The chain has TRBV27 and TRBJ2-7, with D hard to call. Germline CDR1 MNHEY, CDR2 SMNVEV (reference sequence). V gave up 3 bases and J gave up 3 bases, with 15 bases separating them. The CDR3 sequence is 15 residues long. The CDR3 coding sequence is TGTGCCAGCAGTTTTACCCCCGATCCCGACTACGAGCAGTACTTC. This sequence encodes CASSFTPDPDYEQYF.

This clone was seen just once. The gene calls are TRBV4-1 and TRBJ1-5; 12 positions agree with TRBD1. Germline values: CDR1 MGHRA, CDR2 YSYEKL. V dropped 4 bases and J dropped 3; count of bases not matched to a gene: 7. The CDR3 sequence is 17 residues long. Written as DNA, the CDR3 is TGCGCCAGCAGCCCGGGACAGGGGGCTTTGAACAATCAGCCCCAGCATTTT. Residues: CASSPGQGALNNQPQHF.

V usage is TRBV24-1 and J usage is TRBJ1-1; D not certain. V lost 2 bases to trimming and J lost 2 bases, with 5 bases between them. The CDR3 consists of 13 residues. The germline CDR1 and CDR2 sequences are KGHDR and SFDVKD. The chain's CDR3 is CATSDWGNTEAFF. CDR3 in DNA: TGTGCCACCAGTGATTGGGGAAACACTGAAGCTTTCTTT.

V usage is TRBV7-8 and J usage is TRBJ2-7; 10 bases are shared with TRBD1. J gave up 3 bases and V 5 bases, and 7 bases lay outside the gene matches. Germline values: CDR1 SGHVS, CDR2 FQNEAQ. The CDR3 runs 15 residues. The CDR3 loop is CASSLGTGVNYEQYF. DNA for the CDR3: TGTGCCAGCAGCCTTGGGACAGGGGTAAACTACGAGCAGTACTTC.

The gene calls are TRBV29-1 and TRBJ1-2; D call uncertain. The CDR3 loop spans 13 amino acids. Germline-derived CDR1 and CDR2 are SQVTM and ANQGSEA. The V end lost 6 bases, the J end lost 7 bases, and 18 bases lay between the germline ends. The CDR3 spells CSVGPLEVGGYTF. The CDR3 region has the DNA TGCAGCGTCGGACCCCTGGAGGTGGGTGGCTACACCTTC.

This clone was found once. The chain has TRBV29-1 and TRBJ2-7; D gene unclear. Germline values: CDR1 SQVTM, CDR2 ANQGSEA. Trimming cost V 1 base and J 2 bases, with 6 bases left between them. This CDR3 is built from 12 residues. This CDR3 reads CSVEGGTYEQYF. CDR3 nucleotide sequence: TGCAGCGTTGAAGGAGGCACCTACGAGCAGTACTTC.